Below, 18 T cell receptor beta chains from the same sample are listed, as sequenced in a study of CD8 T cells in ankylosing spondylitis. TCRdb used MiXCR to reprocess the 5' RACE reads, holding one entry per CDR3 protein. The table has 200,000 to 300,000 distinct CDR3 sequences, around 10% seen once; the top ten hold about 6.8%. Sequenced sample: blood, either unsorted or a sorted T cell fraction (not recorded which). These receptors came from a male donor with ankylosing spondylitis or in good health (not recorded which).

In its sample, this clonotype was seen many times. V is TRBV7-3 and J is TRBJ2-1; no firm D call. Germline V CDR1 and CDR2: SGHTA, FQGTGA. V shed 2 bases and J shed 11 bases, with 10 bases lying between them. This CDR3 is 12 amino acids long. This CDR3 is CASSLAPRKQFF. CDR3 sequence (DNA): TGTGCCAGCAGCTTAGCCCCCAGGAAGCAGTTCTTC.

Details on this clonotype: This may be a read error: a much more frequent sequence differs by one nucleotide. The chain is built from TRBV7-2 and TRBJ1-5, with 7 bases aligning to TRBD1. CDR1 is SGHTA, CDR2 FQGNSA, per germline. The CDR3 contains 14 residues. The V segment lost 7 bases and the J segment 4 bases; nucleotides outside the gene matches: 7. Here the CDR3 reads CASNDRAGNQPQHF. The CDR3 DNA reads TGTGCCAGCAACGACAGGGCGGGGAATCAGCCCCAGCATTTT.

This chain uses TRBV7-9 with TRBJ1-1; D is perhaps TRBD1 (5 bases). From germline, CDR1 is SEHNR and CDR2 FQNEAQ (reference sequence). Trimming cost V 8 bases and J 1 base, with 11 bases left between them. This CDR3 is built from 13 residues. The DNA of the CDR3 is TGTGCCAGCGCGGACAATTGGAACACTGAAGCTTTCTTT. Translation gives CASADNWNTEAFF.

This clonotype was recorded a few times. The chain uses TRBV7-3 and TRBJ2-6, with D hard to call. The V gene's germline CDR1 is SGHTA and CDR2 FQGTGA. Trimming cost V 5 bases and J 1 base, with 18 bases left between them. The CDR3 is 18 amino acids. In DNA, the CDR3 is TGTGCCAGCAGCACATTAGTCAACCCCTTTTCTGGGGCCAACGTCCTGACTTTC. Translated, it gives CASSTLVNPFSGANVLTF.

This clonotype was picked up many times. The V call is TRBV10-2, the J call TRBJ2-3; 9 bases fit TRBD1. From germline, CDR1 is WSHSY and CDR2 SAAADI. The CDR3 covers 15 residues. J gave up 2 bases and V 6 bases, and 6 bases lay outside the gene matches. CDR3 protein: CASSPGQGDTDTQYF. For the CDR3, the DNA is TGCGCCAGCAGCCCGGGACAGGGAGACACAGATACGCAGTATTTT.

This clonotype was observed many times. CDR3 DNA sequence: TGCGCCAGCAGCTTGGTGGCGGGAGGAGCCTACGAGCAGTACTTC. This encodes CASSLVAGGAYEQYF. This chain connects TRBV5-1 to TRBJ2-7; 8 positions agree with TRBD2. V lost 0 bases, J lost 2 bases, and 4 bases stayed unmatched. The CDR3 runs 15 residues. The germline CDR1 and CDR2 sequences are SGHRS and YFSETQ.

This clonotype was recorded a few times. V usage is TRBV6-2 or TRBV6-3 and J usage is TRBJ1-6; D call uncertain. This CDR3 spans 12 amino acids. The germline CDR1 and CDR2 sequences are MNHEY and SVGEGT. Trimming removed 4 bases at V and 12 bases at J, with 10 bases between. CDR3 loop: CASSSPSLPLHF. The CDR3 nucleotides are TGTGCCAGCAGTTCCCCTTCGTTACCCCTCCACTTT.

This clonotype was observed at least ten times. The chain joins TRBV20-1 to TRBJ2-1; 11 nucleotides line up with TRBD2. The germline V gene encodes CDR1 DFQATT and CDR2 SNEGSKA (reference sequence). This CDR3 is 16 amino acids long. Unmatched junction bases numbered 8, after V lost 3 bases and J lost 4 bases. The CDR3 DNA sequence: TGCAGTGCTAGGGTAGCGGGGGGGCCGCGGTACAATGAGCAGTTCTTC. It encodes CSARVAGGPRYNEQFF.

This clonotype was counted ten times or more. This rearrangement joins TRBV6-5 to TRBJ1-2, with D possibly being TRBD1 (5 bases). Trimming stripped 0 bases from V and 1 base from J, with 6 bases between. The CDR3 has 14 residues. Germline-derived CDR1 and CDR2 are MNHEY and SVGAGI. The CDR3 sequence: CASSYSGVNYGYTF. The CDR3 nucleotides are TGTGCCAGCAGTTACTCGGGGGTTAACTATGGCTACACCTTC.

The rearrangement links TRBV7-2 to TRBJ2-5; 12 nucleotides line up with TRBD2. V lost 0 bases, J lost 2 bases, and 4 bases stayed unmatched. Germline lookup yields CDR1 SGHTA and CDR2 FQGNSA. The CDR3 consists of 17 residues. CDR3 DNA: TGTGCCAGCAGCTTAGCGACTAGCGGGGGATCTCAAGAGACCCAGTACTTC. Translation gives CASSLATSGGSQETQYF.

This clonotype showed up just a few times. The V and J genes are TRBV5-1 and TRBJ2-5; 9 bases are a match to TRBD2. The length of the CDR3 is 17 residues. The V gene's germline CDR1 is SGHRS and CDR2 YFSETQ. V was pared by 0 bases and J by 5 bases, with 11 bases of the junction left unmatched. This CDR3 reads CASSLALVTSGRETQYF. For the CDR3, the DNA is TGCGCCAGCAGCTTGGCCTTGGTGACTAGCGGTAGGGAGACCCAGTACTTC.

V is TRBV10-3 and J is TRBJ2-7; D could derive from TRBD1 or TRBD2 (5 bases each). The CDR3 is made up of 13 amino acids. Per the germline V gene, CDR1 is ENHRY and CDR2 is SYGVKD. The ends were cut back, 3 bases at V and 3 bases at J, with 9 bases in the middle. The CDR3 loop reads CAISDGDDYEQYF. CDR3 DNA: TGTGCCATCAGTGACGGGGACGACTACGAGCAGTACTTC.

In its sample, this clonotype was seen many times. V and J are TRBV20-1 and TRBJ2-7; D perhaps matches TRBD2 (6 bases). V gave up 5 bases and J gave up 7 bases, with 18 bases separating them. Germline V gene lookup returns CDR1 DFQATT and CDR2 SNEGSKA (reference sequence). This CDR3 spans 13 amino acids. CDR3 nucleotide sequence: TGCAGTGCTGGAGGGCAGGGCGATACGGAGCAGTACTTC. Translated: CSAGGQGDTEQYF.

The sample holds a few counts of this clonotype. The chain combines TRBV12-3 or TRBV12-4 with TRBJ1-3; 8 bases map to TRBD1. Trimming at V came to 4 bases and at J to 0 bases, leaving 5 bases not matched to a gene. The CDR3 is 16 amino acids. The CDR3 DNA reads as TGTGCCAGCAGTTGGGGACAGGCGAGCTCTGGAAACACCATATATTTT. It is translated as CASSWGQASSGNTIYF.

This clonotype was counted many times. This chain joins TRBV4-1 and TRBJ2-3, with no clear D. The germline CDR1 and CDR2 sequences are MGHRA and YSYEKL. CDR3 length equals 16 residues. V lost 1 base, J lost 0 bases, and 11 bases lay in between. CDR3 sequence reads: CASSQVGMASTDTQYF. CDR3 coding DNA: TGCGCCAGCAGCCAAGTGGGAATGGCAAGCACAGATACGCAGTATTTT.

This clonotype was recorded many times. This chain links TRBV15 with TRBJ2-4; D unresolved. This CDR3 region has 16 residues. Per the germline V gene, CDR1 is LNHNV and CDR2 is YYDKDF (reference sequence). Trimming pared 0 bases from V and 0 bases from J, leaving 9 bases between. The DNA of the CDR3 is TGTGCCACCAGCAGAGATTTAGGGTTAGCCAAAAACATTCAGTACTTC. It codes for CATSRDLGLAKNIQYF.

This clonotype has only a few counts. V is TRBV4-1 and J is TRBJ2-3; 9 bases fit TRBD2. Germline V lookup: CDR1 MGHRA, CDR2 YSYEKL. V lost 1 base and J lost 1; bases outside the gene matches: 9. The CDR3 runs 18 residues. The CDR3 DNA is TGCGCCAGCAGCCAAGTAGGCGGGGGGGCTTGGGGCACAGATACGCAGTATTTT. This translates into CASSQVGGGAWGTDTQYF.

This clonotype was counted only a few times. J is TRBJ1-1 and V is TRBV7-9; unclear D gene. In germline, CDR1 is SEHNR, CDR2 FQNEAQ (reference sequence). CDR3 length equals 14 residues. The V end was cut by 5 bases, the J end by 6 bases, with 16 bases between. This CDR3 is CASSPTLREAEAFF. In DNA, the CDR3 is TGTGCCAGCAGCCCCACCTTGCGGGAAGCTGAAGCTTTCTTT.